This T cell receptor beta chain appears in the sequencing data of a study of Graves' ophthalmopathy and Graves' hyperthyroidism. The study's findings and limits: Blood repertoires reportedly contained most expanded thyroid clonotypes above 0.001 frequency.

Investigators amplified TCR beta CDR3 regions from RNA transcripts. An opening RT-PCR round employed HTBI primers and preceded a second-round multiplex PCR. Using its own MiXCR run on the multiplex PCR reads, TCRdb lists one record per CDR3 protein. The data hold about 550,000 distinct CDR3 sequences, with under 40% observed a single time. This clonotype was counted at least ten times. Its antigen remains unknown. Material: peripheral blood or thyroid tissue (not recorded which). This TCR derives from an adult man with Graves' hyperthyroidism.

The CDR3 region has the DNA TGTGCCAGCAGCTTAGGATTGAGACGGGGCCCCGGGGAGCTGTTTTTT. As protein: CASSLGLRRGPGELFF. J is TRBJ2-2 and V is TRBV7-9; perhaps D is TRBD1 or TRBD2 (5 bases each). The CDR3 sequence is 16 residues long. Trimming shortened V by 1 base and J by 6 bases, and 15 bases separated the two germline ends. CDR1 is SEHNR, CDR2 FQNEAQ, per germline (reference sequence).